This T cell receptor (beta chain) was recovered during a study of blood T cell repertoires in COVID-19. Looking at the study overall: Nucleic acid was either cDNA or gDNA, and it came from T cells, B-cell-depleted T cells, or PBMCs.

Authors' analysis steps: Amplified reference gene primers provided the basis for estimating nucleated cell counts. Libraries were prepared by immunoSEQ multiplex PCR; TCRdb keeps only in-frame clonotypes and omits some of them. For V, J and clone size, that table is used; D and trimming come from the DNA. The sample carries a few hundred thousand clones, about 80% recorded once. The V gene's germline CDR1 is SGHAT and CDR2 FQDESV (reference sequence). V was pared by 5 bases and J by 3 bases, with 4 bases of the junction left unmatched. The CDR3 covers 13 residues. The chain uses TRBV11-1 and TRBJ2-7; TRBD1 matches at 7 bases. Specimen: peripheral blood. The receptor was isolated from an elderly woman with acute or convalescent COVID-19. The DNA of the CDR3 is TGTGCCAGCAGCCGGGACAGCCACTACGAGCAGTACTTC. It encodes CASSRDSHYEQYF.